The clone carrying this T cell receptor (beta chain) was detected only once. The protocol was immunoSEQ multiplex PCR, while the TCRdb copy is restricted to in-frame clones and leaves out a portion. The table has some 350,000 clones, around 87% seen once. Per germline, CDR1 MNHNY and CDR2 SVGAGI (reference sequence). The CDR3 extends over 15 amino acids. The trim removed 2 bases at V and 5 bases at J, leaving 5 bases unmatched. The data belong to a study of blood T cell repertoires in COVID-19. Background on the study: Sites in the United States, Italy and Spain provided acute and convalescent COVID-19 samples.

Donors in Cohort 3 who had recovered were those with two negative PCRs, healthcare professional clearance, or resolution of their symptoms. The sequenced sample consisted of PBMCs or T cells enriched from blood (not recorded which). The chain is built from TRBV6-6 and TRBJ2-1; 8 bases agree with TRBD2. The sequence derives from a woman aged 25 to 39 who had recovered from COVID-19. The CDR3 protein is CASSYRAGGDNEQFF. In nucleotides, the CDR3 is TGTGCCAGCAGTTACAGGGCGGGAGGTGACAATGAGCAGTTCTTC.